The clone carrying this T cell receptor (beta chain) has a count of ten or more. The data belong to a study of CD8 T cells in ankylosing spondylitis. CDR3 size: 15 residues. Between the trimmed V and J ends, which lost 0 bases and 4 bases, there was a span of 13 bases. The germline V gene encodes CDR1 DFQATT and CDR2 SNEGSKA (reference sequence). TCRdb passed the 5' RACE reads through MiXCR, listing each CDR3 protein once. The sample carries about 320,000 distinct CDR3 sequences, about 9.9% recorded once. The sample was blood, either unsorted or a sorted T cell fraction (not recorded which). The TCR comes from a female donor with ankylosing spondylitis or in good health (not recorded which). This chain links TRBV20-1 with TRBJ2-1; no reliable D call. In DNA, the CDR3 is TGCAGTGCTAGAGATCACGCCTCCTCATACAATGAGCAGTTCTTC. Its protein product is CSARDHASSYNEQFF.